This T cell receptor (beta chain) was identified in a study of cytomegalovirus exposure and HLA in healthy donors. Findings and caveats of the study: Some TCR beta chains (164 of them) were listed as cytomegalovirus-associated.

The V gene's germline CDR1 is MDHEN and CDR2 SYDVKM. This CDR3 is built from 15 residues. V was pared by 5 bases and J by 0 bases, with 6 bases of the junction left unmatched. TCRdb keeps only in-frame clones here, not all; method: immunoSEQ multiplex PCR. The top ten hold roughly 3% of the sample, which has 150,000 to 200,000 clones, about 89% seen once. Regarding this clone: Its specificity is not known.

The chain carries TRBV28 and TRBJ2-7; 8 bases match TRBD2. Sequenced input: PBMCs. This receptor was taken from a woman younger than 30 in good health and CMV-seropositive. The CDR3 DNA sequence: TGTGCCAGCAGTGCCCGGGGGGGCGTCTCCTACGAGCAGTACTTC. It specifies CASSARGGVSYEQYF.